This TCR beta chain was identified in a study of T cell changes during pregnancy in multiple sclerosis. This clone was observed a handful of times. The table came from immunoSEQ multiplex PCR; TCRdb's copy has only in-frame clones and leaves some out. The repertoire holds nearly 50,000 clones, 85% to 95% seen once, with 0.4% to 0.6% in the top ten. This CDR3 is built from 16 residues. Germline CDR1 is MNHEY and CDR2 is SVGAGI. The J segment lost 8 bases and the V segment lost 0 bases, leaving 6 bases of the junction unmatched. The sequences come from CD4+ T cells from peripheral blood mononuclear cells, collected in the first trimester of pregnancy. The chain recombines TRBV6-5 with TRBJ1-6, with 8 bases lining up with TRBD1. This TCR was sampled from a female donor with multiple sclerosis, enrolled in a pregnancy study. CDR3 sequence (DNA): TGTGCCAGCAGTTACTCGACAGGGGCCTTCGATTCACCCCTCCACTTT. This encodes CASSYSTGAFDSPLHF.